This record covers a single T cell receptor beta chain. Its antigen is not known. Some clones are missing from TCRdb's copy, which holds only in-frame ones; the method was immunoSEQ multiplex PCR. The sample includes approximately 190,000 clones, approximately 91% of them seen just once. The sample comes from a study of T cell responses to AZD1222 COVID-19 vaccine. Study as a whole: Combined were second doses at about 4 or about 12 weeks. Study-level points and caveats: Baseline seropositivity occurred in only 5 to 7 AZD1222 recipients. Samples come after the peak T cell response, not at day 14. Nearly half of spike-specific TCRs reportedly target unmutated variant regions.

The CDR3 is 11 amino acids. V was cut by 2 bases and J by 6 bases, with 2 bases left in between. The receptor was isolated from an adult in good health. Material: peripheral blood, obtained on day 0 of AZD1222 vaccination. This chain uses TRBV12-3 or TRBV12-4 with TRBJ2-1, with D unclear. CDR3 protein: CASSLFNEQFF. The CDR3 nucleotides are TGTGCCAGCAGTTTATTCAATGAGCAGTTCTTC.